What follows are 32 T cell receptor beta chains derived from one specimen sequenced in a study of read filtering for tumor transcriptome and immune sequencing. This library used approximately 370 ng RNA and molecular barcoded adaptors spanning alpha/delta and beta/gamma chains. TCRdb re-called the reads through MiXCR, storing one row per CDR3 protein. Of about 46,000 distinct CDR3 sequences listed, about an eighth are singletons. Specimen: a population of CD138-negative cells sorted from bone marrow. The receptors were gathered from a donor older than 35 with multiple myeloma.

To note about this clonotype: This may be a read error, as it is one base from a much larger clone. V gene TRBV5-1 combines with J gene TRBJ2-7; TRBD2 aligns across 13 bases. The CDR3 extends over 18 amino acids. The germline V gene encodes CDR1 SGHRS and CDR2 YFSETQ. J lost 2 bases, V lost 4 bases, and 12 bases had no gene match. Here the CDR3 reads CASSPSGTSGTPAYEQYF. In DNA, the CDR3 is TGCGCCAGCAGCCCGTCGGGGACTAGCGGGACTCCAGCCTACGAGCAGTACTTC. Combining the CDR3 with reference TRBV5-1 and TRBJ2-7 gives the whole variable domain KAGVTQTPRYLIKTRGQQVTLSCSPISGHRSVSWYQQTPGQGLQFLFEYFSETQRNKGNFPGRFSGRQFSNSRSEMNVSTLELGDSALYLCASSPSGTSGTPAYEQYFGPGTRLTVT.

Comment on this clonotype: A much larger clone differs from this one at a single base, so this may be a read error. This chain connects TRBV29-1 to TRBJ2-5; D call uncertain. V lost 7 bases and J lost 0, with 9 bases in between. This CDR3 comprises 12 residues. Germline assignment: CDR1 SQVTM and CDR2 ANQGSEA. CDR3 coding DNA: TGCAGCGCTCAAAGGAACCAAGAGACCCAGTACTTC. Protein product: CSAQRNQETQYF.

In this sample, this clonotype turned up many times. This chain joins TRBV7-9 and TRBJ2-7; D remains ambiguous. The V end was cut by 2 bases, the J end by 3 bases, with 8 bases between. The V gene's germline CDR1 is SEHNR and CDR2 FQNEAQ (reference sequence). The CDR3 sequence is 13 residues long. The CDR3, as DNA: TGTGCCAGCAGCTTACCGGCAGGCTACGAGCAGTACTTC. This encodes CASSLPAGYEQYF.

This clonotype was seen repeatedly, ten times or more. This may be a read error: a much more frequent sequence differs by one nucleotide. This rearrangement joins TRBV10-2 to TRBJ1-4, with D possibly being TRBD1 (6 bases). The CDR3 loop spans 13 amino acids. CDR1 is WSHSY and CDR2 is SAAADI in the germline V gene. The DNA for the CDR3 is TGCGCCACCACGGGACACCTCAATGAAAAACGGTTTTTT. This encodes CATTGHLNEKRFF.

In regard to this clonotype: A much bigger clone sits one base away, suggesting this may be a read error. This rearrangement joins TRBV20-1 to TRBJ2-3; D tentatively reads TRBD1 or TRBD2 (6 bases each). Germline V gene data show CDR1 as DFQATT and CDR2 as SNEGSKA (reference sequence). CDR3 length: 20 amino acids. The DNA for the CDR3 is TGCAGTGCTAGACCCCCCGAGGGGGGATTTCTATCGGGACGGCCGGATATGCAGTATTTT. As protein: CSARPPEGGFLSGRPDMQYF.

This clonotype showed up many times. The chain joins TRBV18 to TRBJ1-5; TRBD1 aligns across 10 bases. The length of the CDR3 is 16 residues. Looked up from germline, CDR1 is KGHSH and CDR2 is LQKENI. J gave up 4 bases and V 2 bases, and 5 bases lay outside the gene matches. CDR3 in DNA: TGTGCCAGCTCACCAGGGACAGGGGCCACAAATCAGCCCCAGCATTTT. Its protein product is CASSPGTGATNQPQHF.

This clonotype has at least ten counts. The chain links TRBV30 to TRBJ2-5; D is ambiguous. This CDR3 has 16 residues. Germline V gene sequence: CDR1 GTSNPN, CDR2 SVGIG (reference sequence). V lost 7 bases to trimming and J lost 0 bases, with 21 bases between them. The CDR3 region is CAYPSAQLRNQETQYF. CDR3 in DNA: TGTGCCTACCCCAGCGCACAACTTCGCAACCAAGAGACCCAGTACTTC.

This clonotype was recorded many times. The CDR3 protein is CASSLRSWSSADTGELFF. CDR3 nucleotide sequence: TGTGCCAGCAGCTTAAGGTCCTGGAGTAGCGCCGACACCGGGGAGCTGTTTTTT. The chain combines TRBV7-8 with TRBJ2-2, with D possibly matching TRBD2 (5 bases). The germline gives CDR1 SGHVS, CDR2 FQNEAQ. V shed 2 bases and J shed 3 bases, with 19 bases lying between them. The CDR3 contains 18 residues.

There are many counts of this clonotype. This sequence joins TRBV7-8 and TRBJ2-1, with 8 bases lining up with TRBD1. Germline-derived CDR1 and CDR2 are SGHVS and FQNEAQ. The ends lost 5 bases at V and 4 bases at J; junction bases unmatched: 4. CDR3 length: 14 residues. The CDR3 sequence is CASSRQGLYNEQFF. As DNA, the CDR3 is TGTGCCAGCAGCCGACAGGGGCTATACAATGAGCAGTTCTTC.

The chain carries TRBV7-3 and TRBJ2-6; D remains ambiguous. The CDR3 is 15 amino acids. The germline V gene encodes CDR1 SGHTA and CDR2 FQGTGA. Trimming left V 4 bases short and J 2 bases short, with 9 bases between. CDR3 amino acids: CASSSHGAGANVLTF. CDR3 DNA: TGTGCCAGCAGCTCCCATGGAGCTGGGGCCAACGTCCTGACTTTC.

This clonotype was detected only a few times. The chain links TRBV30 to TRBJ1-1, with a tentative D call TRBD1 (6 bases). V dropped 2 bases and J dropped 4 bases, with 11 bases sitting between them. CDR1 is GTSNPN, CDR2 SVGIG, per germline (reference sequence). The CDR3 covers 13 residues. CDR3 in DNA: TGTGCCTGGAGTAATATCAGGGGCACTGAAGCTTTCTTT. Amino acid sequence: CAWSNIRGTEAFF.

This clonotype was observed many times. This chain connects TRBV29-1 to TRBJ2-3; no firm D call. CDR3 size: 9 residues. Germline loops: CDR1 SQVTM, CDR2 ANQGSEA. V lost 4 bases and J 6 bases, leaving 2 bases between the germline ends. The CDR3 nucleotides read TGCAGCGTTGGCGATACGCAGTATTTT. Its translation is CSVGDTQYF.

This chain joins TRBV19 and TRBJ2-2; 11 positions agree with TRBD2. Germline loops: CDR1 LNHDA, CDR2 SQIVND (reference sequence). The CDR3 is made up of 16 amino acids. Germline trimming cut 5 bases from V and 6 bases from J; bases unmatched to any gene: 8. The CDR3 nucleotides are TGTGCCAGTAGTGGAACTAGCGGGAGTTACGCCGGGGAGCTGTTTTTT. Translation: CASSGTSGSYAGELFF.

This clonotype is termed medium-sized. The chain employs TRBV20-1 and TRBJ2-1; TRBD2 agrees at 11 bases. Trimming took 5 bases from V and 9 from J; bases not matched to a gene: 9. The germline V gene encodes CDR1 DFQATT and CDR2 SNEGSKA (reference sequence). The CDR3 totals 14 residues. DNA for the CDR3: TGCAGTGCTCCTACTAGCGGGAGTTATCCTGAGCAGTTCTTC. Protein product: CSAPTSGSYPEQFF.

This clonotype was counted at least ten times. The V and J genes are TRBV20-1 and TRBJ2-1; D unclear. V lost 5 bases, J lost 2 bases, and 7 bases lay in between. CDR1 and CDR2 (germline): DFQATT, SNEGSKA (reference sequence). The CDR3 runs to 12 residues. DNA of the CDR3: TGCAGTGCTCCAAAAACCTACAATGAGCAGTTCTTC. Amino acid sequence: CSAPKTYNEQFF.

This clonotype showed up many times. The CDR3 loop reads CSAWTSGYSYEQYF. In DNA, the CDR3 is TGCAGTGCCTGGACTAGCGGTTACTCCTACGAGCAGTACTTC. V usage is TRBV20-1 and J usage is TRBJ2-7, with TRBD2 identical over 10 bases. Germline loops: CDR1 DFQATT, CDR2 SNEGSKA (reference sequence). V lost 6 bases, J lost 0 bases, and 5 bases stayed unmatched. The CDR3 spans 14 residues.

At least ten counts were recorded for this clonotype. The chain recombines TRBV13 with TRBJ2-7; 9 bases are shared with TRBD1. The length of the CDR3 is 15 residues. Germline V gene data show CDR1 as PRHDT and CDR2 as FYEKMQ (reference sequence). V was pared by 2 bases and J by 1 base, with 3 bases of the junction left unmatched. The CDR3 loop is CASSLWDRVSYEQYF. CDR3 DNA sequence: TGTGCCAGCAGCTTATGGGACAGGGTGTCCTACGAGCAGTACTTC.

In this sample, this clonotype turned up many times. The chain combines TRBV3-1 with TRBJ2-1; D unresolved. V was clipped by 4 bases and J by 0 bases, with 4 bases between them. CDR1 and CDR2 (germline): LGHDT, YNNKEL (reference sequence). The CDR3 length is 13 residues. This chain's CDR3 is CASSPLSYNEQFF. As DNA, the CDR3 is TGTGCCAGCAGCCCCCTCTCCTACAATGAGCAGTTCTTC.

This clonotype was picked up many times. The CDR3 protein is CSAREQGGEKEGYTF. CDR3 nucleotide sequence: TGCAGTGCTAGGGAGCAAGGAGGGGAGAAAGAAGGCTACACCTTC. The chain joins TRBV20-1 to TRBJ1-2; tentative D call: TRBD1 (5 bases). Germline CDR1 is DFQATT and CDR2 is SNEGSKA (reference sequence). Trimming took off 3 bases at V and 8 bases at J, with 22 bases between the two ends. The CDR3 is 15 amino acids.

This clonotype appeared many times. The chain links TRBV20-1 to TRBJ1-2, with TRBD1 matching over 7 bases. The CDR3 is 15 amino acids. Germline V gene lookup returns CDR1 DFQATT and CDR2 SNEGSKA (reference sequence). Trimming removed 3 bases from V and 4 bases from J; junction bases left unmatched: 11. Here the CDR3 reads CSASLPGGGGYGYTF. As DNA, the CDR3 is TGCAGTGCTAGTCTACCAGGGGGTGGTGGCTATGGCTACACCTTC.

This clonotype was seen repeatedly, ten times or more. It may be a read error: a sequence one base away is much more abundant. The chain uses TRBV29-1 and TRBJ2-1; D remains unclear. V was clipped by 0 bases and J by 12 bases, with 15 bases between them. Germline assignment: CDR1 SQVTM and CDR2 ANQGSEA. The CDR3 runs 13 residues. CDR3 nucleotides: TGCAGCGTTGAAGATCGCGTGGGAAGTGGGCAGTTCTTC. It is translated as CSVEDRVGSGQFF.

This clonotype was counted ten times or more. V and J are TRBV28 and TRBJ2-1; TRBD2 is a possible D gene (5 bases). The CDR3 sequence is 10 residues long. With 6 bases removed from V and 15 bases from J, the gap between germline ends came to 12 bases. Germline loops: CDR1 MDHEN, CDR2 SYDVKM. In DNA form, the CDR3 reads TGTGCCAGCAGGGAGGCTAGCTGGTTCTTC. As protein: CASREASWFF.

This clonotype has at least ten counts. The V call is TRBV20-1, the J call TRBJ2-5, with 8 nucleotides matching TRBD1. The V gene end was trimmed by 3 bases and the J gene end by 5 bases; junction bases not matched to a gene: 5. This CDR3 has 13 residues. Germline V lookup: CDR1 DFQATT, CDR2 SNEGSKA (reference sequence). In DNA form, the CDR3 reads TGCAGTGCTAGGAGACAGGGGCCGGAGACCCAGTACTTC. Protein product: CSARRQGPETQYF.

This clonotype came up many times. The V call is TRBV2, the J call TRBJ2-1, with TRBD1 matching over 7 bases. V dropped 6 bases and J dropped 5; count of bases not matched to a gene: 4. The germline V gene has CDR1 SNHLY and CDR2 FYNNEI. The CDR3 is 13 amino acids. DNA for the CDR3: TGTGCCAGCAGCGTCGACAGGGACAATGAGCAGTTCTTC. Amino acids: CASSVDRDNEQFF.

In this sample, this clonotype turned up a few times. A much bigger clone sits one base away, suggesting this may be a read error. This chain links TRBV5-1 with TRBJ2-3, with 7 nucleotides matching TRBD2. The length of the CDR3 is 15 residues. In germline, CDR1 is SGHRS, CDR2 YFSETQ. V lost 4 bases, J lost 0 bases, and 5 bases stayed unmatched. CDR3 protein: CASSGIAGSTDTQYF. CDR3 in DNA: TGCGCCAGCAGCGGCATAGCGGGCAGCACAGATACGCAGTATTTT.

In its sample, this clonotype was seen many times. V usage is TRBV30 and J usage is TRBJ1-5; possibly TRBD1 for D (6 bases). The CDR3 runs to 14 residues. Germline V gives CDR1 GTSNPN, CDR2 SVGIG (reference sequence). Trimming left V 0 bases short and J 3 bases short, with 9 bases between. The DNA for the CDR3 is TGTGCCTGGAGTGTAGGGGGATTCAATCAGCCCCAGCATTTT. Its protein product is CAWSVGGFNQPQHF.

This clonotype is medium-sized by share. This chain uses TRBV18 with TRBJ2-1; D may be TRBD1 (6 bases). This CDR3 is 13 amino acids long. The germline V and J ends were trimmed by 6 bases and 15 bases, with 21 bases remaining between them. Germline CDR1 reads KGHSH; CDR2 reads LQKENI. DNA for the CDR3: TGTGCCAGCTCCCAAGGACAGAAGAGCCCGGGGTTCTTC. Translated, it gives CASSQGQKSPGFF.

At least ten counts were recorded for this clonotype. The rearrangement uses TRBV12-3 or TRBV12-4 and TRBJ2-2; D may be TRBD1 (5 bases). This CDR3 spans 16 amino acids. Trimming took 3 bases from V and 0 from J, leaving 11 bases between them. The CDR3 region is CASSFTQGANTGELFF. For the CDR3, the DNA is TGTGCCAGCAGTTTTACCCAAGGGGCGAACACCGGGGAGCTGTTTTTT.

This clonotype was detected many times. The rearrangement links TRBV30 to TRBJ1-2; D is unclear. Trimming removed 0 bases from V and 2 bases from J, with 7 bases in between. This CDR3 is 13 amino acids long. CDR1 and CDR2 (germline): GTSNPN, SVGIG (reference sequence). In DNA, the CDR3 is TGTGCCTGGAGTGTAAGGCAGAACTATGGCTACACCTTC. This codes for CAWSVRQNYGYTF.

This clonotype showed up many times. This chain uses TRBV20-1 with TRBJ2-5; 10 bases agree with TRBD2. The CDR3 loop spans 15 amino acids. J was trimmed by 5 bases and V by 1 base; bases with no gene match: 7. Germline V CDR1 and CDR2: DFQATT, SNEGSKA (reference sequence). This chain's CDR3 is CSARVLAGERETQYF. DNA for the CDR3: TGCAGTGCTAGAGTCCTAGCGGGAGAACGGGAGACCCAGTACTTC.

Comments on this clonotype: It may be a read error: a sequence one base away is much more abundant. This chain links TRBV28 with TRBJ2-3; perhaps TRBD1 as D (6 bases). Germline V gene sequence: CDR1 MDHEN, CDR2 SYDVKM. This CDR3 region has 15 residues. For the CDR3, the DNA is TGTGCCAGCACCTTTAACAGGGCTGATACAGATATGCAGTATTTT. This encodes CASTFNRADTDMQYF.

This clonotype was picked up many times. The CDR3 DNA sequence: TGTGCCAGCAGTAAAACAGGGGGCCACTACGAGCAGTACTTC. The encoded protein is CASSKTGGHYEQYF. The genes are TRBV25-1 and TRBJ2-7, with TRBD1 matching over 9 bases. The CDR3 length is 14 residues. Germline V CDR1 and CDR2: MGHDK, SYGVNS. The J segment lost 3 bases and the V segment lost 5 bases, leaving 5 bases of the junction unmatched.